This TCR beta chain was documented in a study of T cells after yellow fever vaccination. Regarding the study as a whole: Weaker, the secondary response peaked sooner, at day 5 versus 15. Most primary-vaccination clones reappeared after the booster (about 97% CD4, about 90% CD8). Some clonotypes, a small share, were shared between CD4 and CD8 compartments.

The CDR3 is 17 amino acids. The V and J ends lost 7 bases and 0 bases, in that order; junction bases with no gene match: 6. 5'RACE template switching produced TCR cDNA carrying a universal primer site and UMIs. TCRdb re-derived calls from the 5' RACE reads in MiXCR, one entry per CDR3 protein. This repertoire shows under 300,000 distinct CDR3 sequences, roughly 6.2% found once; its top ten account for 1% to 1.2%. In its sample, this clonotype was seen many times. What it recognizes is unknown. The input for sequencing was CD4+ T cells sorted from PBMCs, taken on the day of the yellow fever booster vaccination. The chain employs TRBV12-3 or TRBV12-4 and TRBJ2-6, with TRBD1 identical over 10 bases. The TCR was taken from a man younger than 40 who received the YFV17D yellow fever vaccine. CDR3 sequence: CASTKGTGVSGANVLTF. CDR3 bases: TGTGCCAGCACTAAAGGGACAGGGGTCTCTGGGGCCAACGTCCTGACTTTC.